The 14 T cell receptor beta chains listed next were all sequenced from one sample in a study of blood T cell repertoires in COVID-19. Assay used: immunoSEQ multiplex PCR; TCRdb lists only in-frame clones, some missing. The sample contains 220,000 or so clones, 82% of which appear only once. The sequenced sample consisted of PBMCs or T cells enriched from blood (not recorded which). Source of these receptors: a woman aged 55 to 70 who had recovered from COVID-19.

This clone showed up just once. This sequence joins TRBV28 and TRBJ1-6, with 9 bases that match TRBD1. The germline CDR1 and CDR2 sequences are MDHEN and SYDVKM. The CDR3 loop spans 14 amino acids. Trimming took 8 bases from V and 7 from J; bases not matched to a gene: 6. This CDR3 reads CASQQGQGNSPLHF. The CDR3 bases are TGTGCCAGCCAGCAGGGACAGGGAAATTCACCCCTCCACTTT.

The gene calls are TRBV5-1 and TRBJ1-4; TRBD1 aligns across 7 bases. Unmatched junction bases numbered 10, after V lost 4 bases and J lost 7 bases. This CDR3 is 15 amino acids long. The germline V gene encodes CDR1 SGHRS and CDR2 YFSETQ. Here the CDR3 reads CASSTETGAGEKLFF. The CDR3 DNA reads as TGCGCCAGCAGCACAGAAACAGGGGCGGGTGAAAAACTGTTTTTT.

The V call is TRBV19, the J call TRBJ1-1; D is uncertain. V lost 3 bases and J 1 base, leaving 6 bases between the germline ends. The germline V gene has CDR1 LNHDA and CDR2 SQIVND (reference sequence). The CDR3 totals 13 residues. CDR3 residues: CASSIVQNTEAFF. The CDR3 region has the DNA TGTGCCAGTAGTATTGTTCAGAACACTGAAGCTTTCTTT.

The genes are TRBV6-5 and TRBJ1-5; a weak D match, TRBD1 (6 bases). The germline gives CDR1 MNHEY, CDR2 SVGAGI. Trimming pared 2 bases from V and 12 bases from J, leaving 14 bases between. The CDR3 has 13 amino acids. This CDR3 is CASSYGGGAYQHF. DNA of the CDR3: TGTGCCAGCAGTTACGGGGGCGGAGCGTACCAGCATTTT.

The chain links TRBV10-3 to TRBJ1-5, with D unresolved. The CDR3 length is 13 residues. The V and J ends lost 2 bases and 6 bases respectively, with 8 bases between them. CDR1 is ENHRY, CDR2 SYGVKD, per germline. CDR3 bases: TGTGCCATCAGTGAGGGTGAGGTTCAGCCCCAGCATTTT. Protein product: CAISEGEVQPQHF.

The V call is TRBV5-1, the J call TRBJ2-1; TRBD2 might be the D (6 bases). CDR1 and CDR2 (germline): SGHRS, YFSETQ. Trimming took 4 bases from V and 4 from J, leaving 15 bases between them. This CDR3 contains 15 residues. The CDR3 DNA reads TGCGCCAGCAGCCCCTCGGCGGGGTCTTACAATGAGCAGTTCTTC. As protein: CASSPSAGSYNEQFF.

The chain uses TRBV6-5 and TRBJ1-1; possible D gene TRBD1, 6 bases. There are 14 residues in the CDR3. V lost 6 bases, J lost 0 bases, and 11 bases lay in between. CDR1 is MNHEY and CDR2 is SVGAGI in the germline V gene. This chain's CDR3 is CASRPQGLNTEAFF. CDR3 DNA sequence: TGTGCCAGCAGGCCCCAGGGGCTGAACACTGAAGCTTTCTTT.

The chain employs TRBV20-1 and TRBJ1-2; no clear D gene. The CDR3 runs 12 residues. Trimming took off 3 bases at V and 2 bases at J, with 7 bases between the two ends. Germline values: CDR1 DFQATT, CDR2 SNEGSKA (reference sequence). CDR3 DNA: TGCAGTGCTAGTGCGGGGAACTATGGCTACACCTTC. It encodes CSASAGNYGYTF.

The rearrangement links TRBV7-2 to TRBJ2-7, with 7 bases matching TRBD1. This CDR3 spans 14 amino acids. Trimming took 5 bases from V and 5 from J; bases not matched to a gene: 9. Germline CDR1 and CDR2: SGHTA and FQGNSA. The chain's CDR3 is CASSQGTARNEQYF. CDR3 DNA: TGTGCCAGCAGCCAAGGGACAGCGCGAAACGAGCAGTACTTC.

The genes are TRBV4-2 and TRBJ2-3; a weak D match, TRBD1 (5 bases). This CDR3 is 17 amino acids long. Trimming removed 1 base at V and 2 bases at J, with 16 bases between. Germline CDR1 is LGHNA and CDR2 is YNFKEQ. DNA of the CDR3: TGTGCCAGCAGCCAAGTCCAGGGTAACAAAAACACAGATACGCAGTATTTT. It yields the protein CASSQVQGNKNTDTQYF.

This clone came up a few times. This chain links TRBV7-9 with TRBJ1-6; the D gene is possibly TRBD1 (5 bases). The CDR3 spans 15 residues. Trimming left V 1 base short and J 10 bases short, with 14 bases between. The germline V gene encodes CDR1 SEHNR and CDR2 FQNEAQ (reference sequence). The CDR3 nucleotides read TGTGCCAGCAGCTTAGTAGACAGCGCCGGCTCACCCCTCCACTTT. Translation: CASSLVDSAGSPLHF.

This rearrangement joins TRBV6-5 to TRBJ2-5; 12 nucleotides line up with TRBD2. CDR3 length equals 15 residues. The trim removed 4 bases at V and 3 bases at J, leaving 3 bases unmatched. In germline, CDR1 is MNHEY, CDR2 SVGAGI. Written as DNA, the CDR3 is TGTGCCAGCAGTTTTTCTAGCGGGAGGGAAGAGACCCAGTACTTC. Amino acids: CASSFSSGREETQYF.

This chain's CDR3 is CASSPDRRAFF. CDR3 coding DNA: TGTGCCAGCAGCCCCGACAGGAGAGCTTTCTTT. The genes are TRBV7-2 and TRBJ1-1, with a tentative D call TRBD1 (6 bases). V shed 5 bases and J shed 10 bases, with 11 bases lying between them. Per the germline V gene, CDR1 is SGHTA and CDR2 is FQGNSA. The CDR3 loop spans 11 amino acids.

The rearrangement joins TRBV7-2 to TRBJ2-3; 12 positions match TRBD2. The CDR3 has 18 residues. The V gene's germline CDR1 is SGHTA and CDR2 FQGNSA. The J segment lost 2 bases and the V segment lost 2 bases, leaving 8 bases of the junction unmatched. The chain's CDR3 is CASSLNWRLAGDTDTQYF. CDR3 nucleotides: TGTGCCAGCAGCTTAAATTGGAGACTAGCGGGGGACACAGATACGCAGTATTTT. The full variable domain, with the rest looked up from reference TRBV7-2 and TRBJ2-3, is GAGVSQSPSNKVTEKGKDVELRCDPISGHTALYWYRQSLGQGLEFLIYFQGNSAPDKSGLPSDRFSAERTGGSVSTLTIQRTQQEDSAVYLCASSLNWRLAGDTDTQYFGPGTRLTVL.